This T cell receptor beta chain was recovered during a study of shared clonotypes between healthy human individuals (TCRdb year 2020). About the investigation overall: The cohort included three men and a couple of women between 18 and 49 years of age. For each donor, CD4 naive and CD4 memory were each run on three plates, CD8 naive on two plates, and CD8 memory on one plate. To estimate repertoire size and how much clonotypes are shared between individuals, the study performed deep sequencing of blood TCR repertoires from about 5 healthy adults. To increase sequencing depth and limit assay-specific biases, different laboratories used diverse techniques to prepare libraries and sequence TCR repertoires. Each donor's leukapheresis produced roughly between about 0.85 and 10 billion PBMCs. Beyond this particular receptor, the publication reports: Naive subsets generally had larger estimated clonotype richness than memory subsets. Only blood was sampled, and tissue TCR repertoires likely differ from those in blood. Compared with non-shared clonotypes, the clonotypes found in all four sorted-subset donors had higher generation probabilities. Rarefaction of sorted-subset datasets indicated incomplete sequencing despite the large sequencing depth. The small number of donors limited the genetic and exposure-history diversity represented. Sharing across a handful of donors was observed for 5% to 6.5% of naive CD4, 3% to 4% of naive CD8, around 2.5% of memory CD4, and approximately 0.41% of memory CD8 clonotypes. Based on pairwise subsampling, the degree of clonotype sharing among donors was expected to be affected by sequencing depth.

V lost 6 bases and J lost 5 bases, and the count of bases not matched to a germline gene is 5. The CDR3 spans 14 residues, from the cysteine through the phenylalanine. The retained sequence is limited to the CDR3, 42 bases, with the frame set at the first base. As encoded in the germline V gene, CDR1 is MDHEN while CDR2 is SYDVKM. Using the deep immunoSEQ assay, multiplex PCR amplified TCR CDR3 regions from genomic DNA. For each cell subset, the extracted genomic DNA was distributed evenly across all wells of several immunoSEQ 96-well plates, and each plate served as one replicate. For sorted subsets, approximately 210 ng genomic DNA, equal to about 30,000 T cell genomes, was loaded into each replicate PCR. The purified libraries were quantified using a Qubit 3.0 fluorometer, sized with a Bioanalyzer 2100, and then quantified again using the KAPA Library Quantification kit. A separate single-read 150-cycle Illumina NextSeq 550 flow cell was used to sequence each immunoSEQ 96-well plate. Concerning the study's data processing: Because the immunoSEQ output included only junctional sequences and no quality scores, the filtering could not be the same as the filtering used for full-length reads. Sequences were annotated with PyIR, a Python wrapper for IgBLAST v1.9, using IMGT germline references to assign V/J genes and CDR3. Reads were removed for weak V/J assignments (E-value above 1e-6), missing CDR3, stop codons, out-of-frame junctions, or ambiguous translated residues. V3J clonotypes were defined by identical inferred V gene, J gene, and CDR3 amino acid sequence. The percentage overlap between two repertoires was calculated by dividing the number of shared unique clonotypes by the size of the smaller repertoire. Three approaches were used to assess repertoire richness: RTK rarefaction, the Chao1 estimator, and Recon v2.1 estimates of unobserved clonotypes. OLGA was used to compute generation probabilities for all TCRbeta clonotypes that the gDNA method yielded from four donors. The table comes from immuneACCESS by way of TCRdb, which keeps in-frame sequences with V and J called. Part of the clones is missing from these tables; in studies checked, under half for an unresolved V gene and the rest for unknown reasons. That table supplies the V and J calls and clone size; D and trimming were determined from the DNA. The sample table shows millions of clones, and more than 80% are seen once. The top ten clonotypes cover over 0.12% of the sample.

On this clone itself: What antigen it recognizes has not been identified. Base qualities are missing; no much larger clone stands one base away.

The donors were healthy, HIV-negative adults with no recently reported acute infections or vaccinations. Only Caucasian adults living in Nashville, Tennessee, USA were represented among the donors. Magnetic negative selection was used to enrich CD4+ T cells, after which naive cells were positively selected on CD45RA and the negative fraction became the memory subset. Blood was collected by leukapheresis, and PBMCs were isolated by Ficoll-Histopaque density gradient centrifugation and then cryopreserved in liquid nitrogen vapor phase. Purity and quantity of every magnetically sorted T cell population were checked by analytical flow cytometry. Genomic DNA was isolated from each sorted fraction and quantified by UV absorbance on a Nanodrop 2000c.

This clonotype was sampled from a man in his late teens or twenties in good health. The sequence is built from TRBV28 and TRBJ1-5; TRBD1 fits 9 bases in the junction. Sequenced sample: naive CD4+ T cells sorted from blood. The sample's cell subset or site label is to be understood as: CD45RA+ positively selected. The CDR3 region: CASRLDRGYQPQHF. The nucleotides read TGTGCCAGCAGACTAGACAGGGGGTATCAGCCCCAGCATTTT.